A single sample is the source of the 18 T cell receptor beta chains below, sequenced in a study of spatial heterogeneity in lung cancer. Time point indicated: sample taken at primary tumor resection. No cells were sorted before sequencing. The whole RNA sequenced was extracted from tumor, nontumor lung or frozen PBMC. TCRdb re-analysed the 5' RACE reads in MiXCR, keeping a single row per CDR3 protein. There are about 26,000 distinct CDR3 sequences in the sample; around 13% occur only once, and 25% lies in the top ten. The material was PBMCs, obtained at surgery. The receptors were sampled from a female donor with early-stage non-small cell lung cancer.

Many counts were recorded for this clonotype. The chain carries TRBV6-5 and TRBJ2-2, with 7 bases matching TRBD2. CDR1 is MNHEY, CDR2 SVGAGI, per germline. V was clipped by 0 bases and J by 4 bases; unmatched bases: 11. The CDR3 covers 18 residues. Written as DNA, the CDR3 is TGTGCCAGCAGTTACTCCTACGGGGCGGGGGATTTCACCGGGGAGCTGTTTTTT. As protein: CASSYSYGAGDFTGELFF.

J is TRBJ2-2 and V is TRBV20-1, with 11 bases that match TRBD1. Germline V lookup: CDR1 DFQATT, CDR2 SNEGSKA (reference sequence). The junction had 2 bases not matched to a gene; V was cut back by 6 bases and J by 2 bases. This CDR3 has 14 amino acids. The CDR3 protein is CSARTGGNTGELFF. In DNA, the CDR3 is TGCAGTGCGCGGACAGGGGGCAACACCGGGGAGCTGTTTTTT.

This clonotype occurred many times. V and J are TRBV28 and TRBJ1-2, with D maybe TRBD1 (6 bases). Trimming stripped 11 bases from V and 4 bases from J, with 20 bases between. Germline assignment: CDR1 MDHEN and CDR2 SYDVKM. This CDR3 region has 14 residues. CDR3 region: CASEPGQKTYGYTF. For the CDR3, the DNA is TGTGCCTCCGAACCGGGACAAAAAACCTATGGCTACACCTTC.

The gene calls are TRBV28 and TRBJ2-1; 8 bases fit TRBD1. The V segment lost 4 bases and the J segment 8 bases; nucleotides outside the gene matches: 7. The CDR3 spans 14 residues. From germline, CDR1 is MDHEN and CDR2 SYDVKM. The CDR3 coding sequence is TGTGCCAGCAGTTCCCCTCAGGGGGCTGATGAGCAGTTCTTC. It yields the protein CASSSPQGADEQFF.

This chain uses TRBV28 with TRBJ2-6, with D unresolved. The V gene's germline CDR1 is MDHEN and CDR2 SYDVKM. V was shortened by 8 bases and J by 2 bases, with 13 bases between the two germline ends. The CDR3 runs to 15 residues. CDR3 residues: CASCPRWPGANVLTF. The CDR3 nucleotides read TGTGCCAGCTGCCCGAGGTGGCCTGGGGCCAACGTCCTGACTTTC.

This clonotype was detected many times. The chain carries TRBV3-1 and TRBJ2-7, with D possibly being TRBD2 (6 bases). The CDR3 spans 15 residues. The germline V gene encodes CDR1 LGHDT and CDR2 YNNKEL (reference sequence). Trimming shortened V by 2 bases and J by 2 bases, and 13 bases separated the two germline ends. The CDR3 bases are TGTGCCAGCAGCCAAATGTCCGGGAGCCCCTACGAGCAGTACTTC. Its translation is CASSQMSGSPYEQYF.

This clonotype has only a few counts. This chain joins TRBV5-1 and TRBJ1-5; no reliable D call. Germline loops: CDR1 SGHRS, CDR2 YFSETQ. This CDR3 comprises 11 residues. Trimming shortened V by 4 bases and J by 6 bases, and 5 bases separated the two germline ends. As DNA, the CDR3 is TGCGCCAGCAGCCTAGTTCAGCCCCAGCATTTT. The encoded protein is CASSLVQPQHF.

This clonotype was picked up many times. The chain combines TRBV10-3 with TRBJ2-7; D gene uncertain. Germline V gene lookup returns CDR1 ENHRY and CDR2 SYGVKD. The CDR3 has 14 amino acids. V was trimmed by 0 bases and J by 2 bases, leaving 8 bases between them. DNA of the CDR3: TGTGCCATCAGTGAGTCTGTAGGGACCTACGAGCAGTACTTC. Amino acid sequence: CAISESVGTYEQYF.

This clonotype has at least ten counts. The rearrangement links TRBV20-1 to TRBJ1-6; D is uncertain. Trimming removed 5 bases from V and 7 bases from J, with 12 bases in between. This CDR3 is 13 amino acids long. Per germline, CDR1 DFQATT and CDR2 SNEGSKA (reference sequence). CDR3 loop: CSAPTGRNSPLHF. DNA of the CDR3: TGCAGTGCTCCGACGGGGAGGAATTCACCCCTCCACTTT.

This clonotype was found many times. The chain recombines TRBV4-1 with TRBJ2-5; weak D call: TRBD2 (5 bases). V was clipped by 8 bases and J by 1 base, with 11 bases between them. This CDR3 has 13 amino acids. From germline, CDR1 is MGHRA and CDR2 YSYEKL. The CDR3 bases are TGCGCCAGCGAAGGTAGCGCCCAAGAGACCCAGTACTTC. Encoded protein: CASEGSAQETQYF.

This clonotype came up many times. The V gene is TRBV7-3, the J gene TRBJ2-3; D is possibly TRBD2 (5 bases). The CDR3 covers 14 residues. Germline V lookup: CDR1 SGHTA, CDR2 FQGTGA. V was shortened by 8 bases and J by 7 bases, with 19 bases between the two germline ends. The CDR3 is CASAPGIAANTQYF. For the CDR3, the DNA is TGTGCCAGCGCCCCGGGGATAGCTGCGAATACGCAGTATTTT. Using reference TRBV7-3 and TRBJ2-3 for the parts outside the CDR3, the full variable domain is GAGVSQTPSNKVTEKGKYVELRCDPISGHTALYWYRQSLGQGPEFLIYFQGTGAADDSGLPNDRFFAVRPEGSVSTLKIQRTERGDSAVYLCASAPGIAANTQYFGPGTRLTVL.

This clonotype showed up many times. The CDR3 DNA reads TGTGCCAGCAGTTCAAAGCGGGCCTACACAGATACGCAGTATTTT. Protein: CASSSKRAYTDTQYF. This chain joins TRBV12-3 or TRBV12-4 and TRBJ2-3, with D perhaps matching TRBD2 (6 bases). The CDR3 has 15 amino acids. V lost 4 bases, J lost 2 bases, and 13 bases lay in between.

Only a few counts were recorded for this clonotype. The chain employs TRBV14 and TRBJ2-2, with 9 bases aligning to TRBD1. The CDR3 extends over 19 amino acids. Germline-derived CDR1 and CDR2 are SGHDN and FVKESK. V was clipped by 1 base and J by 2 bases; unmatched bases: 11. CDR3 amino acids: CASSQVGLPGQGNTGELFF. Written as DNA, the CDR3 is TGTGCCAGCAGCCAAGTCGGGTTACCGGGACAGGGAAACACCGGGGAGCTGTTTTTT.

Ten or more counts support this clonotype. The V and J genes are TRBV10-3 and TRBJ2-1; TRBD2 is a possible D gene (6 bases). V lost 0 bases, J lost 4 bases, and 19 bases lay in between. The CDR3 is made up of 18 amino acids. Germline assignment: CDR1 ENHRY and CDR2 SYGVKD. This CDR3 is CAISESVTGVTPYNEQFF. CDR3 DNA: TGTGCCATCAGTGAGTCGGTTACGGGGGTTACCCCGTACAATGAGCAGTTCTTC.

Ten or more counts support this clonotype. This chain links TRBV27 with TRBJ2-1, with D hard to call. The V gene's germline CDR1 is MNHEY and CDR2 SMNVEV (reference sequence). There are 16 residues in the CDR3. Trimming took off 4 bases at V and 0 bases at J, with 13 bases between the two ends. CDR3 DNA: TGTGCCAGCAGTTCCCACGCTAACCCCTCCTACAATGAGCAGTTCTTC. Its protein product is CASSSHANPSYNEQFF.

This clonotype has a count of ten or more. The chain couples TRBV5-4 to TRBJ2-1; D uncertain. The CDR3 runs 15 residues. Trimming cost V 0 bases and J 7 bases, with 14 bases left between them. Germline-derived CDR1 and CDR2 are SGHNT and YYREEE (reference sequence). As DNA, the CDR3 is TGTGCCAGCAGCTTGGACCCCTTTAGGATGAATGAGCAGTTCTTC. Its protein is CASSLDPFRMNEQFF.

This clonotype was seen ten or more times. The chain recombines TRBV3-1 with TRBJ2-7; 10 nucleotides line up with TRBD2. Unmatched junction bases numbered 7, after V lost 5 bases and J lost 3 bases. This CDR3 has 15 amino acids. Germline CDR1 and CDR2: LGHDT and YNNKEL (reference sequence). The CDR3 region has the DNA TGTGCCAGCAGCGCCGGGACTAGCGACTACTACGAGCAGTACTTC. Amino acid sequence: CASSAGTSDYYEQYF.

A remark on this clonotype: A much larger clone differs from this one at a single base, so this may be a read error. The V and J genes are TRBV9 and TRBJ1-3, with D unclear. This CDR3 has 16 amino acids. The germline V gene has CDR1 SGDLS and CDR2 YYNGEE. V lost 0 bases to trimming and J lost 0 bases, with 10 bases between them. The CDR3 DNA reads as TGTGCCAGCAGCGTAGAGGTGGGGAGCTCTGGAAACACCATATATTTT. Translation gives CASSVEVGSSGNTIYF. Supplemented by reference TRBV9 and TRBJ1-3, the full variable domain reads DSGVTQTPKHLITATGQRVTLRCSPRSGDLSVYWYQQSLDQGLQFLIQYYNGEERAKGNILERFSAQQFPDLHSELNLSSLELGDSALYFCASSVEVGSSGNTIYFGEGSWLTVV.